A selection of T cell receptor beta chains follows, all from one sample in a study of beta chain features in type 1 diabetes. Produced via immunoSEQ multiplex PCR; TCRdb's table is partial and in-frame only. Of under 450,000 clones listed, roughly 13% were seen once; the top ten hold roughly 0.04%. Material: naive CD4+ T cells from blood. These receptors were collected from a man aged 25-45 years in good health. Both conserved end residues are part of each CDR3. D genes are given only for firm matches. The size entry is marked missing in some rows and otherwise reads once, few, many or a size class.

j_call v_call cdr3_length clone_size d_call cdr3_nt cdr3_aa
TRBJ2-1 TRBV10-3 16 . TRBD2 TGTGCCATCAGTGAGACCGGGACTACCCCAGGGAATGAGCAGTTCTTC CAISETGTTPGNEQFF
TRBJ1-4 TRBV7-2 12 few . TGTGCCAGCACCAGACCCCAGGAAAAACTGTTTTTT CASTRPQEKLFF
TRBJ2-2 TRBV10-3 14 few TRBD1 TGTGCCATCAGTGGGACAGGGGCCGGCGGGGAGCTGTTTTTT CAISGTGAGGELFF
TRBJ2-1 TRBV4-3 16 . TRBD2 TGCGCCAGCAGCAAGGGACTAGCGGGGGCGTACAATGAGCAGTTCTTC CASSKGLAGAYNEQFF
TRBJ1-2 TRBV6-6 16 once . TGTGCCAGCAGGCTCCCCGGAGACGTACTTAACTATGGCTACACCTTC CASRLPGDVLNYGYTF
TRBJ2-3 TRBV4-1 15 . . TGCGCCAGCAGCCTACGACTAGAAAGTACAGATACGCAGTATTTT CASSLRLESTDTQYF
TRBJ2-1 TRBV30 11 few . TGTGCCTGGAGGACAAAAAGGGAGCAGTTCTTC CAWRTKREQFF
TRBJ2-1 TRBV15 16 few . TGTGCCACCAGCAGAGATTTTGCGGGTCGGTACAATGAGCAGTTCTTC CATSRDFAGRYNEQFF
TRBJ2-1 TRBV5-1 16 few . TGCGCCAGCAGCGTCCTCGGAGCGCCCATTCCCAGTGAGCAGTTCTTC CASSVLGAPIPSEQFF
TRBJ2-3 TRBV11-3 14 . TRBD2 TGTGCCAGCAGCTTGGGACTAGCTGGAGATACGCAGTATTTT CASSLGLAGDTQYF
TRBJ1-2 TRBV5-1 15 . TRBD1 TGCGCCAGCAGCTCCCCGGCAGGGGGCGAGGATGGCTACACCTTC CASSSPAGGEDGYTF
TRBJ2-5 TRBV30 13 . . TGTGCCTGGGGTTGGGAGACCGGCGAGACCCAGTACTTC CAWGWETGETQYF
TRBJ2-7 TRBV27 14 . . TGTGCCAGCAGTTCTTCAGCAGCACTCGGCGAGCAGTACTTC CASSSSAALGEQYF
TRBJ2-4 TRBV5-6 14 . . TGTGCCAGCAGCTTGGGGTCAGCCAAAAACATTCAGTACTTC CASSLGSAKNIQYF
TRBJ2-3 TRBV5-1 17 few TRBD2 TGCGCCAGCAGCCTACGAACTAGCGAAACTAGCACAGATACGCAGTATTTT CASSLRTSETSTDTQYF
TRBJ1-6 TRBV25-1 14 . TRBD1 TGTGCCAGCAGTGCGGGACAGGGAGCTTCACCCCTCCACTTT CASSAGQGASPLHF
TRBJ2-1 TRBV2 14 . . TGTGCCAGCAATGCCCTCAGCTCCTACAATGAGCAGTTCTTC CASNALSSYNEQFF
TRBJ2-3 TRBV28 15 . . TGTGCCAGCAGTTTACTAGGGCCCGGGGCAGATACGCAGTATTTT CASSLLGPGADTQYF
TRBJ2-3 TRBV11-2 11 few . TGTGCCAGCAACCCTCACGATACGCAGTATTTT CASNPHDTQYF
TRBJ2-1 TRBV7-2 15 . . TGTGCCAGCAGCTTAGTGGCCGGCTCCTACAATGAGCAGTTCTTC CASSLVAGSYNEQFF
TRBJ2-1 TRBV2 13 . . TGTGCCAGCAGTAGTGACATCCTAGGAGAGCAGTTCTTC CASSSDILGEQFF
TRBJ2-3 TRBV7-2 15 few TRBD2 TGTGCCAGCAGCCTCCGACTAGCGGGGACAGATACGCAGTATTTT CASSLRLAGTDTQYF
TRBJ2-1 TRBV9 17 . TRBD2 TGTGCCAGCAGCGTAGGGGTAGCGGGAGTCCCCTACAATGAGCAGTTCTTC CASSVGVAGVPYNEQFF
TRBJ2-5 TRBV19 12 few TRBD1 TGTGCCAGTAGCGGACAGGGCGAGACCCAGTACTTC CASSGQGETQYF
TRBJ1-2 TRBV30 13 . . TGTGCCGGTGAACCGGGACTGAACTATGGCTACACCTTC CAGEPGLNYGYTF
TRBJ2-3 TRBV30 11 few . TGTGCTGACGGGACTGCAGATACGCAGTATTTT CADGTADTQYF
TRBJ2-5 TRBV2 14 . TRBD1 TGTGCCAGCCGAGACCGGACAGGCGAAGAGACCCAGTACTTC CASRDRTGEETQYF
TRBJ1-1 TRBV19 12 few . TGTGCCAGTAGGGAGGGGAACACTGAAGCTTTCTTT CASREGNTEAFF
TRBJ2-7 TRBV5-4 16 . TRBD1 TGTGCCAGCAGCCGACAGATGGCAGGGGGCTTAGACGAGCAGTACTTC CASSRQMAGGLDEQYF
TRBJ2-2 TRBV30 15 few . TGTGCCTGGAGTGCCCGATTGGGGAACACCGGGGAGCTGTTTTTT CAWSARLGNTGELFF
TRBJ2-2 TRBV11-3 14 . . TGTGCCAGCAGGGGCGTCAGTAGCCCCGGGGAGCTGTTTTTT CASRGVSSPGELFF
TRBJ2-3 TRBV7-2 11 . . TGTGCCAGCAGCGGGGCTTTTACGCAGTATTTT CASSGAFTQYF
TRBJ2-1 TRBV7-9 17 . TRBD2 TGTGCCAGCAGCTTAGGGGTCCGACTAGCGGGAGGCCATGAGCAGTTCTTC CASSLGVRLAGGHEQFF
TRBJ2-7 TRBV7-9 12 few . TGTGCCAGCAGCTTAGTACCCTACGAGCAGTACTTC CASSLVPYEQYF
TRBJ1-1 TRBV5-1 16 . . TGCGCCAGCAGCTTGAGATCGGGACACTGGAACACTGAAGCTTTCTTT CASSLRSGHWNTEAFF
TRBJ2-5 TRBV19 17 . TRBD2 TGTGCCAGTAGTTTTGGTGCTAGCGGGAGACGAGGAGAGACCCAGTACTTC CASSFGASGRRGETQYF
TRBJ1-4 TRBV7-2 16 few . TGTGCCAGCAGCCCCGGGACTGGGAGGGAAAGTGAAAAACTGTTTTTT CASSPGTGRESEKLFF
TRBJ2-3 TRBV27 13 . . TGTGCCAGCAGTGGACTCGACCCAGATACGCAGTATTTT CASSGLDPDTQYF
TRBJ2-3 TRBV7-2 15 . TRBD1 TGTGCCAGCAGCCAGGGGGCGGGCAACACAGATACGCAGTATTTT CASSQGAGNTDTQYF
TRBJ2-6 TRBV4-1 18 many . TGCGCCAGCAGCCAAGATAGTAAGTCAGGGACTGGGGCCAACGTCCTGACTTTC CASSQDSKSGTGANVLTF
TRBJ2-7 TRBV2 14 . . TGTGCCAGCAGTCCTCAGTACTCCTCCTACGAGCAGTACTTC CASSPQYSSYEQYF
TRBJ2-1 TRBV14 14 . TRBD2 TGTGCCAGCAGCCAACTAGCGGGCCACAATGAGCAGTTCTTC CASSQLAGHNEQFF
TRBJ2-5 TRBV5-1 14 few . TGCGCCAGCAGCCTGCAGGCCGAGAGGGAGACCCAGTACTTC CASSLQAERETQYF
TRBJ2-1 TRBV7-2 15 few . TGTGCCAGCAGCTTAGGGGCGGGACCCTACAATGAGCAGTTCTTC CASSLGAGPYNEQFF
TRBJ2-3 TRBV4-1 17 few TRBD2 TGCGCCAGCAGCCAAGGTCTAGCGGGGGGGATCACAGATACGCAGTATTTT CASSQGLAGGITDTQYF
TRBJ1-1 TRBV27 13 . . TGTGCCAGCAGTTTAATTAGGAACACTGAAGCTTTCTTT CASSLIRNTEAFF
TRBJ1-1 TRBV30 16 few . TGTGCCTGGAGAGCCCGTTGGGGGGAGGGGAACACTGAAGCTTTCTTT CAWRARWGEGNTEAFF
TRBJ2-5 TRBV10-3 14 few TRBD2 TGTGCCATCAGTCCCCGGGGAGGGGAAATGACCCAGTACTTC CAISPRGGEMTQYF
TRBJ2-1 TRBV13 17 once . TGTGCCAGCAGCTTTCGGGTAGGGGGGACGGTCTCTAATGAGCAGTTCTTC CASSFRVGGTVSNEQFF
TRBJ1-5 TRBV7-9 13 few . TGTGCCTCTAACAGGGAAGGAGGGCAGCCCCAGCATTTT CASNREGGQPQHF
TRBJ2-1 TRBV15 14 . TRBD2 TGTGCCACCAGCGCGGGGGGCTCCTACAATGAGCAGTTCTTC CATSAGGSYNEQFF
TRBJ1-3 TRBV12-5 18 . . TGTGCTAGTGGTTTGGGGAAGGGACTCTTTAATTCTGGAAACACCATATATTTT CASGLGKGLFNSGNTIYF
TRBJ1-2 TRBV7-3 13 . . TGTGCCAGCAGCTTAGCGGGGAGTTATGGCTACACCTTC CASSLAGSYGYTF